A single sample is the source of the 11 T cell receptor beta chains below, sequenced in a study of blood T cell repertoires in COVID-19. The repertoire was sequenced with immunoSEQ multiplex PCR; TCRdb's copy has only in-frame clones and lacks some. The top ten clones hold more than 25% of a sample with under 150,000 clones, approximately 90% of them seen once. Sequencing input: peripheral blood. All receptors derive from a human donor in a cohort sampled during active COVID-19.

The chain links TRBV18 to TRBJ2-7, with a possible D match to TRBD1 (6 bases). Trimming took off 4 bases at V and 2 bases at J, with 12 bases between the two ends. Germline values: CDR1 KGHSH, CDR2 LQKENI. There are 14 residues in the CDR3. The DNA for the CDR3 is TGTGCCAGCTCACAACCCGGGACAACCTACGAGCAGTACTTC. Encoded protein: CASSQPGTTYEQYF.

The V call is TRBV7-8, the J call TRBJ2-2; 8 nucleotides line up with TRBD1. This CDR3 is 16 amino acids long. J lost 3 bases, V lost 5 bases, and 8 bases had no gene match. From germline, CDR1 is SGHVS and CDR2 FQNEAQ. Here the CDR3 DNA reads TGTGCCAGCAGCCTAACAGGGGGTTGGGACACCGGGGAGCTGTTTTTT. Translating gives CASSLTGGWDTGELFF.

This chain links TRBV6-5 with TRBJ1-1; D not certain. Germline CDR1 and CDR2: MNHEY and SVGAGI. Trimming stripped 6 bases from V and 6 bases from J, with 14 bases between. This CDR3 region has 13 residues. This chain's CDR3 is CASSPTNGAEAFF. CDR3 DNA sequence: TGTGCCAGCAGCCCCACGAACGGAGCTGAAGCTTTCTTT.

The rearrangement uses TRBV6-1 and TRBJ2-5, with D tentatively TRBD1 (6 bases). This CDR3 comprises 14 residues. Germline V gives CDR1 MNHNS, CDR2 SASEGT. Between the trimmed V and J ends, which lost 3 bases and 2 bases, there was a span of 10 bases. The CDR3 here is CASSEGAIQETQYF. CDR3 DNA sequence: TGTGCCAGCAGTGAGGGGGCCATACAAGAGACCCAGTACTTC.

The gene calls are TRBV5-4 and TRBJ2-3; 9 nucleotides line up with TRBD2. Unmatched junction bases numbered 6, after V lost 1 base and J lost 3 bases. This CDR3 comprises 16 residues. CDR1 is SGHNT, CDR2 YYREEE, per germline (reference sequence). CDR3 sequence reads: CASSLLLAGRTDTQYF. The CDR3 DNA follows: TGTGCCAGCAGCTTGCTCCTAGCGGGGAGGACAGATACGCAGTATTTT. Complete variable domain (other parts from reference TRBV5-4 and TRBJ2-3): ETGVTQSPTHLIKTRGQQVTLRCSSQSGHNTVSWYQQALGQGPQFIFQYYREEENGRGNFPPRFSGLQFPNYSSELNVNALELDDSALYLCASSLLLAGRTDTQYFGPGTRLTVL.

The chain combines TRBV7-9 with TRBJ2-5; 10 bases line up with TRBD1. This CDR3 region has 17 residues. Germline lookup yields CDR1 SEHNR and CDR2 FQNEAQ (reference sequence). V lost 5 bases to trimming and J lost 2 bases; unmatched junction nucleotides: 11. Written as DNA, the CDR3 is TGTGCCAGCAGCATAAGGACAGGGGGTCCCCGTCAAGAGACCCAGTACTTC. Translating gives CASSIRTGGPRQETQYF.

The chain carries TRBV19 and TRBJ1-5; perhaps TRBD1 as D (6 bases). The germline gives CDR1 LNHDA, CDR2 SQIVND (reference sequence). The CDR3 sequence is 14 residues long. The ends were cut back, 8 bases at V and 2 bases at J, with 13 bases in the middle. The CDR3 DNA reads as TGTGCCAGTGCAGGGGTTGGGGGCAATCAGCCCCAGCATTTT. Its translation is CASAGVGGNQPQHF.

The chain recombines TRBV2 with TRBJ2-6; D is ambiguous. The CDR3 loop spans 14 amino acids. Trimming cost V 4 bases and J 4 bases, with 8 bases left between them. CDR1 is SNHLY and CDR2 is FYNNEI in the germline V gene. The CDR3 loop is CASSAGSGANVLTF. For the CDR3, the DNA is TGTGCCAGCAGTGCAGGATCCGGGGCCAACGTCCTGACTTTC. Full variable domain (outside the CDR3, taken from reference TRBV2 and TRBJ2-6): EPEVTQTPSHQVTQMGQEVILRCVPISNHLYFYWYRQILGQKVEFLVSFYNNEISEKSEIFDDQFSVERPDGSNFTLKIRSTKLEDSAMYFCASSAGSGANVLTFGAGSRLTVL.

The chain uses TRBV5-6 and TRBJ2-5; D remains unclear. The germline CDR1 and CDR2 sequences are SGHDT and YYEEEE. The CDR3 has 14 amino acids. Trimming removed 4 bases at V and 3 bases at J, with 13 bases between. The CDR3 is CASSKVGREETQYF. CDR3 sequence (DNA): TGTGCCAGCAGCAAAGTGGGCAGAGAAGAGACCCAGTACTTC.

This clone occurred once. J is TRBJ1-2 and V is TRBV29-1; tentatively, D is TRBD1 (6 bases). Germline V gene data show CDR1 as SQVTM and CDR2 as ANQGSEA. Trimming stripped 7 bases from V and 0 bases from J, with 21 bases between. CDR3 length equals 16 residues. CDR3 amino acids: CSGFRLSGDTNYGYTF. In DNA, the CDR3 is TGCAGCGGCTTCCGCCTCTCAGGGGATACTAACTATGGCTACACCTTC. The variable domain in full, with the rest retrieved from reference TRBV29-1 and TRBJ1-2, is SAVISQKPSRDICQRGTSLTIQCQVDSQVTMMFWYRQQPGQSLTLIATANQGSEATYESGFVIDKFPISRPNLTFSTLTVSNMSPEDSSIYLCSGFRLSGDTNYGYTFGSGTRLTVV.

The chain is built from TRBV5-1 and TRBJ2-2, with 10 bases identical to TRBD2. The CDR3 covers 15 residues. The germline V gene has CDR1 SGHRS and CDR2 YFSETQ. Trimming took 3 bases from V and 3 from J; bases not matched to a gene: 2. The CDR3 DNA reads as TGCGCCAGCAGCTACCTAGCGGGGGACACCGGGGAGCTGTTTTTT. Amino acid sequence: CASSYLAGDTGELFF.